Reported below is one T cell receptor beta chain. The sample originates from a study of T cell changes during pregnancy in multiple sclerosis. Sequencing was performed with immunoSEQ multiplex PCR; in TCRdb, only in-frame clones are kept and a portion is missing. The table has under 45,000 clones, around 92% seen once. V dropped 6 bases and J dropped 2 bases, with 10 bases sitting between them. CDR1 MNHEY and CDR2 SVGAGI come from the germline V gene. The CDR3 consists of 13 residues. The chain is built from TRBV6-5 and TRBJ2-5, with a weak D call TRBD2 (5 bases). The source was CD4+ T cells from peripheral blood mononuclear cells, collected after pregnancy. This sequence originates from a female donor with multiple sclerosis, enrolled in a pregnancy study. CDR3 sequence: CASRPPGQETQYF. In nucleotides, the CDR3 is TGTGCCAGCAGACCTCCGGGGCAAGAGACCCAGTACTTC.